This T cell receptor beta chain was sequenced for a study of blood T cell repertoires in COVID-19. Assay: immunoSEQ multiplex PCR; the TCRdb copy retains only in-frame clones and omits some. The data show roughly 130,000 clones, with about 76% seen just once and about 12% held by the top ten. Trimming pared 5 bases from V and 5 bases from J, leaving 10 bases between. This CDR3 region has 14 residues. Per germline, CDR1 SGHTA and CDR2 FQGNSA. V and J are TRBV7-2 and TRBJ1-6, with no clear D. This sequence originates from a man older than 75 with acute or convalescent COVID-19. What was sequenced was peripheral blood. CDR3 in DNA: TGTGCCAGCAGCCCCCTAATGCATAATTCACCCCTCCACTTT. The encoded protein is CASSPLMHNSPLHF. Filled out from reference TRBV7-2 and TRBJ1-6, the complete variable domain reads GAGVSQSPSNKVTEKGKDVELRCDPISGHTALYWYRQSLGQGLEFLIYFQGNSAPDKSGLPSDRFSAERTGGSVSTLTIQRTQQEDSAVYLCASSPLMHNSPLHFGNGTRLTVT.